Shown below are 25 T cell receptor beta chains from a single sample sequenced in a study of T cell repertoires in cytomegalovirus infection. These TCRs' antigens remain unknown. In TCRdb, the reads were re-called with MiXCR into one record per CDR3 protein. The table includes 570,000 or so distinct CDR3 sequences, 40% detected once. Sequencing was performed on cultured PBMCs, taken from culture after CMV antigen stimulation. Receptors were obtained from a human donor in good health (CMV status not recorded). Some clones in this sample may be carry-over from other donors' samples.

This clonotype was observed a handful of times. CDR3 sequence (DNA): TGCGCCAGCAGCTTAAGGGCAGGGTACGATGAGCAGTTCTTC. This translates into CASSLRAGYDEQFF. This chain connects TRBV5-1 to TRBJ2-1; D may be TRBD1 (5 bases). V lost 2 bases and J 8 bases, leaving 14 bases between the germline ends. Germline CDR1 is SGHRS and CDR2 is YFSETQ. The CDR3 runs 14 residues.

The rearrangement uses TRBV7-4 and TRBJ1-1, with 8 bases lining up with TRBD1. The germline V gene encodes CDR1 SGHVT and CDR2 SQSDAQ. The CDR3 loop spans 15 amino acids. V trimming: 5 bases; J trimming: 1 base; junction bases outside the gene matches: 6. The CDR3 loop is CASSPQGARNTEAFF. CDR3 coding DNA: TGTGCCAGCAGCCCCCAGGGGGCCAGGAACACTGAAGCTTTCTTT.

This chain connects TRBV7-3 to TRBJ2-7, with 8 bases fitting TRBD1. Losses at the gene ends were 4 bases for V and 5 bases for J; bases not matched to a gene: 7. CDR3 length: 14 residues. Germline CDR1 and CDR2: SGHTA and FQGTGA. CDR3 DNA sequence: TGTGCCAGCAGCTCTGACAGGGGTCGTCACGAGCAGTACTTC. It translates to CASSSDRGRHEQYF.

This clonotype was detected a few times. The chain combines TRBV6-2 or TRBV6-3 with TRBJ2-2, with a tentative D call TRBD1 (5 bases). CDR1 and CDR2 from the germline V gene are MNHEY and SVGEGT. The CDR3 loop spans 15 amino acids. Between the trimmed V and J ends, which lost 8 bases and 0 bases, there was a span of 13 bases. The CDR3 loop is CASGQRQTNTGELFF. The CDR3 DNA reads TGTGCCAGCGGCCAGAGACAGACGAACACCGGGGAGCTGTTTTTT.

The chain employs TRBV7-6 and TRBJ2-2, with a possible D match to TRBD1 (5 bases). Germline-derived CDR1 and CDR2 are SGHVS and FNYEAQ. Trimming cost V 7 bases and J 3 bases, with 18 bases left between them. The CDR3 has 16 residues. CDR3 nucleotides: TGTGCCAGCATCCCCCTCTCGGGCAGGGACACCGGGGAGCTGTTTTTT. Translated: CASIPLSGRDTGELFF.

This chain joins TRBV2 and TRBJ1-3; the match to TRBD1 covers 8 bases. The CDR3 contains 13 residues. The junction had 8 bases not matched to a gene; V was cut back by 7 bases and J by 9 bases. In germline, CDR1 is SNHLY, CDR2 FYNNEI. The CDR3 nucleotides read TGTGCCAGCACCTTACAGGGGGATGGCACCATATATTTT. Amino acid sequence: CASTLQGDGTIYF.

The genes are TRBV7-9 and TRBJ2-5; perhaps TRBD1 as D (6 bases). CDR3 length: 13 amino acids. Trimming removed 5 bases at V and 7 bases at J, with 14 bases between. Per the germline V gene, CDR1 is SEHNR and CDR2 is FQNEAQ (reference sequence). CDR3 amino acids: CASSPGTRVTQYF. CDR3 coding DNA: TGTGCCAGCAGCCCGGGGACACGGGTGACCCAGTACTTC.

This clonotype has only a few counts. This sequence joins TRBV7-9 and TRBJ2-5; D call uncertain. Germline V gene data show CDR1 as SEHNR and CDR2 as FQNEAQ (reference sequence). The CDR3 length is 18 residues. V dropped 5 bases and J dropped 2 bases, with 24 bases sitting between them. The CDR3 DNA reads TGTGCCAGCAGCCAGACCCGTGGGTCCGCCGGTTTTCAAGAGACCCAGTACTTC. Its protein is CASSQTRGSAGFQETQYF.

The chain recombines TRBV12-3 or TRBV12-4 with TRBJ1-1, with no clear D. CDR3 length: 15 amino acids. Trimming pared 2 bases from V and 3 bases from J, leaving 13 bases between. CDR3 coding DNA: TGTGCCAGCAGTTTAAGTCCAGGCCGGTACACTGAAGCTTTCTTT. Translating it yields CASSLSPGRYTEAFF.

The chain links TRBV10-3 to TRBJ2-1; the match to TRBD2 covers 10 bases. The CDR3 consists of 15 residues. The V segment lost 4 bases and the J segment 3 bases; nucleotides outside the gene matches: 3. In germline, CDR1 is ENHRY, CDR2 SYGVKD. Written as DNA, the CDR3 is TGTGCCATCAGTGCAACTAGCGGGAACTACAATGAGCAGTTCTTC. Translation gives CAISATSGNYNEQFF.

The chain is built from TRBV5-5 and TRBJ1-2; D unresolved. Germline CDR1 is SGHKS and CDR2 is YYEKEE (reference sequence). Trimming shortened V by 0 bases and J by 2 bases, and 11 bases separated the two germline ends. The length of the CDR3 is 15 residues. CDR3 sequence: CASSLGVLANYGYTF. The CDR3 coding sequence is TGTGCCAGCAGCTTGGGGGTTTTGGCCAACTATGGCTACACCTTC. Full variable domain (outside the CDR3, taken from reference TRBV5-5 and TRBJ1-2): DAGVTQSPTHLIKTRGQQVTLRCSPISGHKSVSWYQQVLGQGPQFIFQYYEKEERGRGNFPDRFSARQFPNYSSELNVNALLLGDSALYLCASSLGVLANYGYTFGSGTRLTVV.

The J gene is TRBJ1-5, the V gene TRBV11-2; 7 bases align to TRBD1. Germline CDR1 SGHAT, CDR2 FQNNGV. The junction had 8 bases not matched to a gene; V was cut back by 5 bases and J by 7 bases. This CDR3 has 14 amino acids. CDR3 bases: TGTGCCAGCAGCCACGAACAGGGGCAGCAGCCCCAGCATTTT. Translated: CASSHEQGQQPQHF. Variable domain in full (rest from reference TRBV11-2 and TRBJ1-5): EAGVAQSPRYKIIEKRQSVAFWCNPISGHATLYWYQQILGQGPKLLIQFQNNGVVDDSQLPKDRFSAERLKGVDSTLKIQPAKLEDSAVYLCASSHEQGQQPQHFGDGTRLSIL.

DNA for the CDR3: TGTGCCAGCAGCCCTAGTATTTTCGGCTACGAGCAGTACTTC. As protein: CASSPSIFGYEQYF. The chain joins TRBV7-2 to TRBJ2-7; D remains ambiguous. The CDR3 extends over 14 amino acids. CDR1 and CDR2 from the germline V gene are SGHTA and FQGNSA. The ends were cut back, 5 bases at V and 3 bases at J, with 14 bases in the middle.

The V gene is TRBV5-1, the J gene TRBJ2-7; D unresolved. V lost 0 bases, J lost 6 bases, and 10 bases lay in between. This CDR3 spans 13 amino acids. Germline V CDR1 and CDR2: SGHRS, YFSETQ. The CDR3 nucleotides are TGCGCCAGCAGCTTGGCTCCTTCTACCGAGCAGTACTTC. Protein: CASSLAPSTEQYF.

V is TRBV27 and J is TRBJ1-4; D perhaps matches TRBD1 (5 bases). Germline V gene lookup returns CDR1 MNHEY and CDR2 SMNVEV (reference sequence). V was shortened by 6 bases and J by 7 bases, with 27 bases between the two germline ends. The CDR3 covers 18 residues. As DNA, the CDR3 is TGTGCCAGCAGGATGGGGCGGAATGGGCGGGGGATAGGTGAAAAACTGTTTTTT. Translated, it gives CASRMGRNGRGIGEKLFF. Variable domain in full (rest from reference TRBV27 and TRBJ1-4): EAQVTQNPRYLITVTGKKLTVTCSQNMNHEYMSWYRQDPGLGLRQIYYSMNVEVTDKGDVPEGYKVSRKEKRNFPLILESPSPNQTSLYFCASRMGRNGRGIGEKLFFGSGTQLSVL.

This chain links TRBV15 with TRBJ2-5; 7 bases line up with TRBD2. The germline gives CDR1 LNHNV, CDR2 YYDKDF (reference sequence). The CDR3 has 15 residues. Trimming cost V 0 bases and J 2 bases; bases outside gene matches: 3. The CDR3 is CATSREWTSQETQYF. CDR3 DNA: TGTGCCACCAGCAGAGAGTGGACTAGTCAAGAGACCCAGTACTTC.

The chain links TRBV27 to TRBJ1-1, with 7 positions matching TRBD1. The CDR3 is made up of 15 amino acids. The V gene end was trimmed by 5 bases and the J gene end by 1 base; junction bases not matched to a gene: 7. In germline, CDR1 is MNHEY, CDR2 SMNVEV (reference sequence). The CDR3 DNA sequence: TGTGCCAGCAGTCCCTACGGGACAGCGAACACTGAAGCTTTCTTT. This sequence encodes CASSPYGTANTEAFF.

In this sample, this clonotype turned up a few times. The V gene is TRBV7-2, the J gene TRBJ2-1; D is possibly TRBD1 or TRBD2 (5 bases each). Trimming cost V 5 bases and J 8 bases, with 19 bases left between them. Looked up from germline, CDR1 is SGHTA and CDR2 is FQGNSA. CDR3 length equals 15 residues. This CDR3 reads CASSGSGLLRDEQFF. The DNA of the CDR3 is TGTGCCAGCAGCGGCAGCGGACTCCTCAGGGATGAGCAGTTCTTC.

This clonotype has only a few counts. This sequence joins TRBV12-3 or TRBV12-4 and TRBJ2-3; 12 bases align to TRBD2. The CDR3 totals 17 residues. With 2 bases clipped from V and 5 bases from J, the junction kept 8 bases outside the gene matches. Here the CDR3 reads CASSLRPSGGARDTQYF. The CDR3 DNA follows: TGTGCCAGCAGTTTACGTCCTAGCGGGGGGGCCAGAGATACGCAGTATTTT.

This clonotype was observed a few times. The chain has TRBV10-3 and TRBJ2-1; 14 bases match TRBD2. Germline CDR1 is ENHRY and CDR2 is SYGVKD. This CDR3 region has 14 residues. After removal of 9 bases from V and 6 bases from J, the junction contained 4 bases not matched to a gene. CDR3 DNA: TGTGCCATTACCGGGACTAGCGGGAGCAATGAGCAGTTCTTC. Translation gives CAITGTSGSNEQFF.

This clonotype was found a few times. The chain employs TRBV4-1 and TRBJ1-3; tentative D call: TRBD1 (5 bases). V lost 4 bases, J lost 3 bases, and 13 bases lay in between. Germline-derived CDR1 and CDR2 are MGHRA and YSYEKL. This CDR3 region has 15 residues. CDR3 residues: CASSRNQGFGNTIYF. DNA for the CDR3: TGCGCCAGCAGCCGTAACCAGGGTTTTGGAAACACCATATATTTT.

A few counts support this clonotype. The chain couples TRBV5-4 to TRBJ2-3; D might be TRBD2 (5 bases). Between the trimmed V and J ends, which lost 0 bases and 8 bases, there was a span of 13 bases. Per germline, CDR1 SGHNT and CDR2 YYREEE (reference sequence). The CDR3 runs to 14 residues. The CDR3 DNA reads TGTGCCAGCAGCTTGGCCCCCGCCGGGGTTACGCAGTATTTT. It yields the protein CASSLAPAGVTQYF.

Turning to this clonotype: A much larger clone differs by one base, so this may be a read error. This CDR3 reads CASSFGTHYGYTF. CDR3 sequence (DNA): TGTGCCAGCAGCTTCGGGACACACTATGGCTACACCTTC. The genes are TRBV11-2 and TRBJ1-2; the D gene is possibly TRBD1 (6 bases). Deletions cut 3 bases from V and 3 bases from J, with 8 bases between. The CDR3 runs 13 residues. Germline lookup yields CDR1 SGHAT and CDR2 FQNNGV.

The rearrangement links TRBV7-2 to TRBJ2-7; TRBD2 matches at 15 bases. Germline CDR1 SGHTA, CDR2 FQGNSA. CDR3 length: 16 residues. The J segment lost 5 bases and the V segment lost 4 bases, leaving 6 bases of the junction unmatched. CDR3 amino acids: CASSSGLAGGLDEQYF. The CDR3, as DNA: TGTGCCAGCAGCTCTGGACTAGCGGGGGGGCTTGACGAGCAGTACTTC.

The rearrangement joins TRBV2 to TRBJ2-7; TRBD1 matches 10 bases. V was pared by 5 bases and J by 5 bases, with 9 bases of the junction left unmatched. This CDR3 is built from 15 residues. Germline V gives CDR1 SNHLY, CDR2 FYNNEI. The CDR3 nucleotides are TGTGCCAGCAGTATCCTTAGGACAGGGGGAAACGAGCAGTACTTC. This codes for CASSILRTGGNEQYF.